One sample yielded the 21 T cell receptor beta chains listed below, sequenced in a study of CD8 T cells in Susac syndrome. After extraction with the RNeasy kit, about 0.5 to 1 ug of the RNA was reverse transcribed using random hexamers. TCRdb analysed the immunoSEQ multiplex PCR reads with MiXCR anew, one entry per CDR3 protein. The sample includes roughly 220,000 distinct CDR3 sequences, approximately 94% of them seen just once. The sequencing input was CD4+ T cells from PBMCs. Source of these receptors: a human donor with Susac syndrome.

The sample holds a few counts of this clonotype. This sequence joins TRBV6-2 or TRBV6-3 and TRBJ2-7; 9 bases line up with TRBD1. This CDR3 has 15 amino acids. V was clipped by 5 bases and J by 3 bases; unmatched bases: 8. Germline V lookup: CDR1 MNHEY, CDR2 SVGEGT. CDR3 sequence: CASSGPGQGFYEQYF. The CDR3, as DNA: TGTGCCAGCAGTGGTCCGGGACAGGGATTCTACGAGCAGTACTTC.

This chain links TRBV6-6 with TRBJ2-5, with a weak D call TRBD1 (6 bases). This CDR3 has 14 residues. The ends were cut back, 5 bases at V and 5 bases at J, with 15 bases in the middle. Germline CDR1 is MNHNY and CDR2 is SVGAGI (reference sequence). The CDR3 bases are TGTGCCAGCAGTACGACAGGTCTACCCGAGACCCAGTACTTC. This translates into CASSTTGLPETQYF.

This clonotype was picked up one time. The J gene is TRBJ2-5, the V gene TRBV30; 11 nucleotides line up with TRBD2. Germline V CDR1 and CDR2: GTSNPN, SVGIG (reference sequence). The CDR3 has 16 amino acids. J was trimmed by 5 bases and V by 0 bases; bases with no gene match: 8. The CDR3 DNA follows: TGTGCCTGGAGTGTTTTAGCGGGGGGGCCTCGGGAGACCCAGTACTTC. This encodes CAWSVLAGGPRETQYF.

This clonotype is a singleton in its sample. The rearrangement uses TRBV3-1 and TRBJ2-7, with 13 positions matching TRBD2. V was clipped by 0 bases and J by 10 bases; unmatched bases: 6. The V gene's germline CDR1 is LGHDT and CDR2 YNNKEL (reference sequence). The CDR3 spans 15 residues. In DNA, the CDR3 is TGTGCCAGCAGCCAAGATAGTGGGACTAGCGGGAAACAGTACTTC. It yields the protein CASSQDSGTSGKQYF.

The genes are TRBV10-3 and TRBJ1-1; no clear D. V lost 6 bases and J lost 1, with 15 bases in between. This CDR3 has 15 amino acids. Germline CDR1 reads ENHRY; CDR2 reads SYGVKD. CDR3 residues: CAISLEGNRNTEAFF. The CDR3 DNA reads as TGTGCCATCAGCCTCGAGGGTAACCGGAACACTGAAGCTTTCTTT.

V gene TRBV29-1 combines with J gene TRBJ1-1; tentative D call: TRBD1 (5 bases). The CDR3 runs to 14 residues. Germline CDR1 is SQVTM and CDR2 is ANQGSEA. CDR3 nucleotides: TGCGCGGCGGGCGGGGGAGCCATGAACACTGAAGCTTTCTTT. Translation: CAAGGGAMNTEAFF.

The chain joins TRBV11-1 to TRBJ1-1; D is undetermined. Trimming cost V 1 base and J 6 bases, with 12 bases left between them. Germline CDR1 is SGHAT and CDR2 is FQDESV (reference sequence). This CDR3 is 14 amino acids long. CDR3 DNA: TGTGCCAGCAGCTTAGAGCGCGGTTTTGCTGAAGCTTTCTTT. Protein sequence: CASSLERGFAEAFF. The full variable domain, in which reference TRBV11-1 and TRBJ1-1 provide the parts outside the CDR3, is EAEVAQSPRYKITEKSQAVAFWCDPISGHATLYWYRQILGQGPELLVQFQDESVVDDSQLPKDRFSAERLKGVDSTLKIQPAELGDSAMYLCASSLERGFAEAFFGQGTRLTVV.

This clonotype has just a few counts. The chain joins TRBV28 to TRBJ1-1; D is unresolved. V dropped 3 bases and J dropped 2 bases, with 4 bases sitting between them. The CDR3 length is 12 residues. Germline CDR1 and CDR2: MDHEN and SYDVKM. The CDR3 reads CASSFTNTEAFF. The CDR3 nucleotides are TGTGCCAGCAGTTTTACAAACACTGAAGCTTTCTTT.

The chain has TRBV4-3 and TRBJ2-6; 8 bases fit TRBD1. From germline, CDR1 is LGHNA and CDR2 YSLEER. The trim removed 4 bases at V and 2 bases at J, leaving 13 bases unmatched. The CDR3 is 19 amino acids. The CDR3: CASSRSTGQGGTGANVLTF. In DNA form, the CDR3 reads TGCGCCAGCAGCCGCAGTACAGGACAGGGTGGAACTGGGGCCAACGTCCTGACTTTC.

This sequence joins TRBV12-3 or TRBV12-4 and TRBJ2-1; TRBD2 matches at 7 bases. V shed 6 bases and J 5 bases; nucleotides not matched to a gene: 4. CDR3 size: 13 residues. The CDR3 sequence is CASRGGVHNEQFF. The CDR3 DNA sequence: TGTGCCAGCAGGGGGGGGGTTCACAATGAGCAGTTCTTC.

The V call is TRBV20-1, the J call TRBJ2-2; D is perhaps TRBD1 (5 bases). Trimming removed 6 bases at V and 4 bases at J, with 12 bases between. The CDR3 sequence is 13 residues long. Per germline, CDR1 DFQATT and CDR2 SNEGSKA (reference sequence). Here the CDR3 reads CSATPRGTGELFF. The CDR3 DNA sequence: TGCAGTGCGACACCAAGGGGCACCGGGGAGCTGTTTTTT.

The CDR3: CASSHRDRDSPLHF. CDR3 in DNA: TGTGCCAGCAGTCACCGGGACAGAGATTCACCCCTCCACTTT. The rearrangement uses TRBV6-5 and TRBJ1-6; 7 bases are a match to TRBD1. Trimming at V came to 5 bases and at J to 8 bases, leaving 6 bases not matched to a gene. Germline V gene sequence: CDR1 MNHEY, CDR2 SVGAGI. The CDR3 runs 14 residues.

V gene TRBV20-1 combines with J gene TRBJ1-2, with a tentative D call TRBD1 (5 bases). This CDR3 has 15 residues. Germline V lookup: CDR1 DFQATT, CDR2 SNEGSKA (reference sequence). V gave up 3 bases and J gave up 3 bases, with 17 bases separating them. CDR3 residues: CSASVAAEGDYGYTF. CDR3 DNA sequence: TGCAGTGCTAGTGTCGCTGCAGAAGGGGACTATGGCTACACCTTC.

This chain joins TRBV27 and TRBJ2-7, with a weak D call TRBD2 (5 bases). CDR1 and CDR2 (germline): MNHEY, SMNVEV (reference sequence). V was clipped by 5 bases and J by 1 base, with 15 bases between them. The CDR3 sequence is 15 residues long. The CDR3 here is CASSLRSGLSYEQYF. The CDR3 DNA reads TGTGCCAGCAGTCTCCGATCAGGACTTTCCTACGAGCAGTACTTC.

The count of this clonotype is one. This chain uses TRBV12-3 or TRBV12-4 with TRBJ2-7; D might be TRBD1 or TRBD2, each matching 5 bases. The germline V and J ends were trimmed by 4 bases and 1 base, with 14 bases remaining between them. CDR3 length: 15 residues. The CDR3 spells CASSYEVGTSYEQYF. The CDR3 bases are TGTGCCAGCAGTTATGAGGTAGGGACGTCCTACGAGCAGTACTTC.

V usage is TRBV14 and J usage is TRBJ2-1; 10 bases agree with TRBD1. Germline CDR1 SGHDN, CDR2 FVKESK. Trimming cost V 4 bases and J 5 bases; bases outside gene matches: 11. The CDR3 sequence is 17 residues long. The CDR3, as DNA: TGTGCCAGCAGCCGACAGACAGGGGGCGAATGGAACAATGAGCAGTTCTTC. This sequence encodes CASSRQTGGEWNNEQFF.

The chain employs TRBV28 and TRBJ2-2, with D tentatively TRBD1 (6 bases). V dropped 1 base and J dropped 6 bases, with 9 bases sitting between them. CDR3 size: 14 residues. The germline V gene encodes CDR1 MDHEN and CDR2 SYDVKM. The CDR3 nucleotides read TGTGCCAGCAGTTTATCCGGACAGCCCGGGGAGCTGTTTTTT. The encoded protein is CASSLSGQPGELFF.

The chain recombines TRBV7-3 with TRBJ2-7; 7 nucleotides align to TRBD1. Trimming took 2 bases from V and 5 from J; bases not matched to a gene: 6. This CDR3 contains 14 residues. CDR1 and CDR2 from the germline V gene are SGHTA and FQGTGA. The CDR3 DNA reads TGTGCCAGCAGCTTATCAGGGGGAAGGGACGAGCAGTACTTC. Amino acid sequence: CASSLSGGRDEQYF.

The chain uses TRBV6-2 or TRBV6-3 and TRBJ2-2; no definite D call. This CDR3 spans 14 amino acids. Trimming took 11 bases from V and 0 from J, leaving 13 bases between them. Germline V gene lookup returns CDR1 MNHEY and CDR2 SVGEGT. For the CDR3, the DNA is TGTGCCGCTCAGAGCCTTCCGAACACCGGGGAGCTGTTTTTT. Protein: CAAQSLPNTGELFF.

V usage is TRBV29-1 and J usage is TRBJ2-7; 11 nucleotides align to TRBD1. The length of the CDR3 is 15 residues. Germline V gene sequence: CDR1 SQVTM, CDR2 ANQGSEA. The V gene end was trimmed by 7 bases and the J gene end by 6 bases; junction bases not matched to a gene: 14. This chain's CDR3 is CSASPPGTGGAEQYF. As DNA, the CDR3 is TGCAGCGCCTCGCCTCCGGGGACAGGGGGAGCCGAGCAGTACTTC.

CDR3 loop: CSATDGETQYF. CDR3 in DNA: TGCAGTGCTACGGATGGGGAGACCCAGTACTTC. The chain uses TRBV20-1 and TRBJ2-5; no definite D call. V was shortened by 4 bases and J by 5 bases, with 8 bases between the two germline ends. This CDR3 contains 11 residues. Germline values: CDR1 DFQATT, CDR2 SNEGSKA (reference sequence).